This TCR beta chain was recovered during a study of T cells in tuberculosis. Study in general: IGRA-negative adolescents, IGRA-positive adolescents with latent tuberculosis and adults with active tuberculosis formed this South African cohort. Blood was taken before or within 7 days of anti-tuberculosis therapy. Study-level points and caveats: Cases with active tuberculosis were adults, while controls were adolescents.

The time point is: new active TB diagnosis, blood taken before or within 7 days of starting treatment. Using immunoSEQ multiplex PCR, the repertoire was profiled, and TCRdb retains in-frame clones only, with some absent. Altogether about 5,500 clones are present, approximately 97% being singletons, with the ten largest covering more than 9%. This CDR3 spans 13 amino acids. The V segment lost 3 bases and the J segment 3 bases; nucleotides outside the gene matches: 1. Germline CDR1 reads MNHNS; CDR2 reads SASEGT. A remark on this clone: The target antigen is unknown.

The chain has TRBV6-1 and TRBJ1-2, with TRBD1 matching over 7 bases. The clonotype comes from an adult with tuberculosis. The sequences come from PBMCs, collected at tuberculosis diagnosis. The CDR3 reads CASSEGQYYGYTF. In DNA, the CDR3 is TGTGCCAGCAGTGAGGGACAGTACTATGGCTACACCTTC.